Here is one TCR beta chain with its context. Its target is not known. Tumor tissue was taken before any definitive surgery or chemotherapy was given. Data came from immunoSEQ multiplex PCR; TCRdb stores just in-frame clones and leaves some out. Among approximately 8,900 clones listed, 70% to 90% were seen once. The CDR3 length is 16 residues. CDR1 and CDR2 (germline): SNHLY, FYNNEI. V lost 4 bases, J lost 3 bases, and 6 bases stayed unmatched. The data are from a study of high-grade serous ovarian cancer treatment subgroups. As for the study in general: Samples averaged about 15,000 reads and several thousand unique TCR beta rearrangements.

Study-level results: Higher neoantigen levels went with greater TCR clonal relatedness. Repertoire analysis covered CDR3 alone, not CDR1 or CDR2. Repertoire similarity ranged roughly 0.11 to 0.8 between tumors of one patient.

The chain combines TRBV2 with TRBJ2-1, with 10 bases lining up with TRBD2. Material: tumor tissue. This receptor was obtained from a human donor with high-grade serous ovarian cancer. The DNA for the CDR3 is TGTGCCAGCAGTGCCTCTAGCGGGGGATTCTACAATGAGCAGTTCTTC. Its translation: CASSASSGGFYNEQFF.